These 16 T cell receptor beta chains were sequenced from one sample in a study of identical twins. TCRdb re-called the 5' RACE reads through MiXCR, storing one row per CDR3 protein. The data contain hundreds of thousands of distinct CDR3 sequences, less than 7% of them singletons. The sequencing input was naive T cells sorted from blood. Receptors originate from a man between 18 and 35 years old in good health.

At least ten counts were recorded for this clonotype. The chain is built from TRBV2 and TRBJ1-4, with D possibly matching TRBD1 (6 bases). The CDR3 extends over 15 amino acids. The V gene lost 5 bases and the J gene lost 9 bases, with 19 bases spanning the gap. Germline loops: CDR1 SNHLY, CDR2 FYNNEI. In DNA, the CDR3 is TGTGCCAGCAGTTCAACCGGGACAAAGCAGAAAAAACTGTTTTTT. Translating it yields CASSSTGTKQKKLFF.

This clonotype was seen more than once but under ten times. This rearrangement joins TRBV6-2 or TRBV6-3 to TRBJ2-1; D tentatively fits TRBD1 or TRBD2 (5 bases each). Germline assignment: CDR1 MNHEY and CDR2 SVGEGT. This CDR3 region has 15 residues. V gave up 7 bases and J gave up 0 bases, with 13 bases separating them. The CDR3 region is CASTGAAISYNEQFF. The CDR3 DNA is TGTGCCAGCACCGGGGCAGCGATCTCCTACAATGAGCAGTTCTTC.

This clonotype was observed a handful of times. The J gene is TRBJ2-1, the V gene TRBV6-2 or TRBV6-3, with D perhaps TRBD1 or TRBD2 (7 bases each). CDR1 MNHEY and CDR2 SVGEGT come from the germline V gene. Deletions cut 6 bases from V and 12 bases from J, with 15 bases between. The CDR3 length is 12 residues. The CDR3 DNA follows: TGTGCCAGCAGACCACAGGGGAGGGTGCAGTTCTTC. Amino acid sequence: CASRPQGRVQFF.

Ten or more counts support this clonotype. V gene TRBV7-2 combines with J gene TRBJ1-6; D gene uncertain. This CDR3 region has 12 residues. The V end lost 5 bases, the J end lost 11 bases, and 10 bases lay between the germline ends. CDR1 and CDR2 (germline): SGHTA, FQGNSA. Here the CDR3 DNA reads TGTGCCAGCAGCCGGACGGGGACACCCCTCCACTTT. Encoded protein: CASSRTGTPLHF.

This clonotype was seen a handful of times. The chain combines TRBV19 with TRBJ2-3, with 7 bases identical to TRBD2. Looked up from germline, CDR1 is LNHDA and CDR2 is SQIVND (reference sequence). The V segment lost 3 bases and the J segment 8 bases; nucleotides outside the gene matches: 11. This CDR3 region has 15 residues. The CDR3 protein is CASSILAVHSGTQYF. In nucleotides, the CDR3 is TGTGCCAGTAGTATCCTAGCGGTGCACAGTGGTACGCAGTATTTT.

At least ten counts were recorded for this clonotype. The chain couples TRBV12-3 or TRBV12-4 to TRBJ2-1; TRBD2 agrees at 13 bases. The length of the CDR3 is 21 residues. With 3 bases clipped from V and 9 bases from J, the junction kept 23 bases outside the gene matches. Here the CDR3 DNA reads TGTGCCAGCAGTTTTTCCGGGGGGGCTGGGACTAGCGGGACCCCGAACATTGAGCAGTTCTTC. Translated, it gives CASSFSGGAGTSGTPNIEQFF.

This clonotype was observed many times. This sequence joins TRBV6-6 and TRBJ1-1, with TRBD1 matching over 7 bases. Germline V gene data show CDR1 as MNHNY and CDR2 as SVGAGI (reference sequence). V dropped 9 bases and J dropped 3; count of bases not matched to a gene: 7. This CDR3 region has 13 residues. CDR3 sequence (DNA): TGTGCCAGTGAAGGGGGCGGGTACACTGAAGCTTTCTTT. The encoded protein is CASEGGGYTEAFF.

This clonotype was seen ten or more times. This chain joins TRBV5-1 and TRBJ2-1; the D gene is possibly TRBD2 (7 bases). Trimming took off 2 bases at V and 4 bases at J, with 13 bases between the two ends. The CDR3 runs to 15 residues. From germline, CDR1 is SGHRS and CDR2 YFSETQ. The CDR3 region has the DNA TGCGCCAGCAGCTTTGGGGGGGCGGCGTACAATGAGCAGTTCTTC. This translates into CASSFGGAAYNEQFF.

In this sample, this clonotype turned up many times. The J gene is TRBJ1-4, the V gene TRBV5-5; D gene uncertain. CDR1 and CDR2 from the germline V gene are SGHKS and YYEKEE (reference sequence). V gave up 4 bases and J gave up 5 bases, with 9 bases separating them. This CDR3 has 13 amino acids. CDR3 coding DNA: TGTGCCAGCAGCACCCCGCAGAATGAAAAACTGTTTTTT. Translating it yields CASSTPQNEKLFF. Using reference TRBV5-5 and TRBJ1-4 for the parts outside the CDR3, the full variable domain is DAGVTQSPTHLIKTRGQQVTLRCSPISGHKSVSWYQQVLGQGPQFIFQYYEKEERGRGNFPDRFSARQFPNYSSELNVNALLLGDSALYLCASSTPQNEKLFFGSGTQLSVL.

The chain combines TRBV5-1 with TRBJ2-5; 7 bases map to TRBD1. Germline V gives CDR1 SGHRS, CDR2 YFSETQ. Trimming took 4 bases from V and 2 from J; bases not matched to a gene: 8. CDR3 length: 15 residues. CDR3 nucleotide sequence: TGCGCCAGCAGCCCGACCACGACAGGGCAAGAGACCCAGTACTTC. It yields the protein CASSPTTTGQETQYF.

The chain couples TRBV6-2 or TRBV6-3 to TRBJ2-2, with a tentative D call TRBD1 (6 bases). The CDR3 is made up of 20 amino acids. V lost 5 bases and J 0 bases, leaving 25 bases between the germline ends. Germline CDR1 MNHEY, CDR2 SVGEGT. The CDR3 reads CASSNEGRDIFYTNTGELFF. The CDR3 DNA follows: TGTGCCAGCAGTAACGAGGGCCGGGACATATTTTATACGAACACCGGGGAGCTGTTTTTT.

In this sample, this clonotype turned up many times. CDR3 in DNA: TGTGCCAGCAGTGGGGGACTAGTGGAGTTCTTC. It translates to CASSGGLVEFF. V usage is TRBV25-1 and J usage is TRBJ2-1; 8 bases agree with TRBD2. This CDR3 spans 11 amino acids. The ends lost 4 bases at V and 14 bases at J; junction bases unmatched: 4. CDR1 and CDR2 from the germline V gene are MGHDK and SYGVNS.

The chain combines TRBV7-9 with TRBJ2-3; tentative D call: TRBD1 (6 bases). With 9 bases removed from V and 0 bases from J, the gap between germline ends came to 13 bases. This CDR3 is built from 14 residues. Germline CDR1 and CDR2: SEHNR and FQNEAQ (reference sequence). CDR3 amino acids: CASRTASSTDTQYF. DNA of the CDR3: TGTGCCAGTCGGACAGCCTCTAGCACAGATACGCAGTATTTT.

This chain joins TRBV20-1 and TRBJ2-5; D perhaps matches TRBD2 (6 bases). From germline, CDR1 is DFQATT and CDR2 SNEGSKA (reference sequence). The CDR3 sequence is 13 residues long. V lost 8 bases to trimming and J lost 5 bases, with 18 bases between them. CDR3 loop: CSLAGLRTETQYF. As DNA, the CDR3 is TGCAGTCTGGCGGGACTGCGAACGGAGACCCAGTACTTC.

This clonotype was observed many times. The chain links TRBV5-1 to TRBJ2-1; 7 bases match TRBD1. This CDR3 region has 19 residues. CDR1 is SGHRS, CDR2 YFSETQ, per germline. With V trimmed by 2 bases and J by 6 bases, 20 bases remained unmatched. CDR3 nucleotides: TGCGCCAGCAGCTTTTTACGACTTCCTACACGGGGACAGTTCAATGAGCAGTTCTTC. Protein: CASSFLRLPTRGQFNEQFF.

This clonotype came up many times. The rearrangement uses TRBV3-1 and TRBJ2-2; TRBD2 agrees at 7 bases. The CDR3 runs to 17 residues. V trimming: 0 bases; J trimming: 2 bases; junction bases outside the gene matches: 6. Germline CDR1 is LGHDT and CDR2 is YNNKEL (reference sequence). The CDR3 sequence is CASSQDEGLPNTGELFF. CDR3 in DNA: TGTGCCAGCAGCCAAGACGAGGGACTACCCAACACCGGGGAGCTGTTTTTT.